This TCR beta chain was captured by sequencing in a study of T cells in narcolepsy. Study context: Healthy controls were enrolled alongside patients with narcolepsy type 1 or type 2. Overall study results and limits: Reportedly, autoreactive clonotypes were serially detected in patients' blood but not controls'. Comparing one patient's CSF and blood CD4+ clonotypes highlighted HCRT- and TRIB2-specific autoreactive clonotypes. Autoreactive clone sequences were missing from some blood memory CD4+ repertoires.

V lost 0 bases, J lost 4 bases, and 6 bases lay in between. The CDR3 consists of 13 residues. Germline V CDR1 and CDR2: LNHNV, YYDKDF (reference sequence). The protocol was immunoSEQ multiplex PCR, while the TCRdb copy is restricted to in-frame clones and leaves out a portion. The sample shows about 22,000 clones, around 81% of them seen only once. Note on this clone: Its antigen is unknown.

This TCR was sampled from a human donor in good health. Sequencing used memory (CD45RA-) CD4+ T cells from blood. The chain employs TRBV15 and TRBJ1-2; D gene ambiguous. CDR3 protein: CATSRDFGYGYTF. The CDR3 region has the DNA TGTGCCACCAGCAGAGATTTCGGCTATGGCTACACCTTC. Full variable domain (missing parts from reference TRBV15 and TRBJ1-2): DAMVIQNPRYQVTQFGKPVTLSCSQTLNHNVMYWYQQKSSQAPKLLFHYYDKDFNNEADTPDNFQSRRPNTSFCFLDIRSPGLGDTAMYLCATSRDFGYGYTFGSGTRLTVV.